This T cell receptor beta chain is from a study of blood T cell repertoires in COVID-19 (TCRdb year 2020). Study-level background: The collaborator samples originated in the United States, Italy and Spain and spanned the acute and convalescent phases of COVID-19. The prospective study material was composed of cDNA or gDNA derived from T cells, B-cell-depleted T cells, or PBMCs. Deeply sampled blood TCRbeta repertoires from subjects exposed to, actively infected with, or recovered from COVID-19 were included in the dataset. The repertoires were released in a freely available public database meant as a resource for research on the immune response to SARS-CoV-2. The samples were drawn from two sources: the first 160 participants of the ongoing ImmuneRACE study, and approximately 1,300 subjects contributed by 6 global collaborators. A de-identified subject ID, COVID-19 status, age in years and sex were almost always included in the sample metadata. Where available, HLA class I and class II types were taken from metadata supplied by the sample provider and were not determined by assay-based typing.

The investigation overall reported the following: How much clinical and demographic metadata was included differed by source and by participant, and the metadata was provided uncurated.

In the case of this clone: The target of this receptor is not known. Per-base quality was not reported, and no clone a single base away is much larger than it.

The immunoSEQ Assay, a bias-controlled multiplex PCR, was used to amplify TCRbeta CDR3 regions from genomic DNA. Per the authors' processing: The number of nucleated cells in each sample was estimated from the amplification of reference gene primers within the assay. To quantify the absolute abundance of each unique TCRbeta CDR3 rearrangement, sequence reads were collapsed and filtered. Productive Simpson clonality was computed per sample as the square root of Simpson's diversity index over productive rearrangements. What TCRdb holds here is the immuneACCESS table cut down to in-frame rearrangements. Part of the clones is not present; checked against another copy, under half of the missing clones reflect an unresolved V gene, and the others are unexplained. Clone size and V and J calls were adopted from that table, with D and trimming inferred from the DNA. For this sample the table gives under 250,000 clones, of which 80% to 90% were detected only once. The ten top clones hold roughly 2.9% of the sample.

The CDR3 holds 14 amino acids from the cysteine to the phenylalanine. Kept here is only the CDR3 DNA, which spans 42 bases and is read in frame from base 1. Sequences MNHEY (CDR1) and SVGAGI (CDR2) are obtained from the germline V gene. Here V drops 6 bases and J drops 6 bases, and the junction holds 5 bases not matched to any gene. Whole blood was collected in K2EDTA tubes by collaborating institutions according to the institutions' own protocols. Collaborator samples were shipped for TCRbeta analysis as frozen whole blood, isolated PBMCs, or DNA extracted from either sample type. The chain links TRBV6-5 with TRBJ1-5; TRBD1 aligns with 10 central bases. Sequenced input: peripheral blood. This clonotype was sampled from a man aged 50-59 years with active or convalescent COVID-19. The DNA reads as follows: TGTGCCAGCAGCCCGACAGGGGGCGGTCAGCCCCAGCATTTT. Protein translation: CASSPTGGGQPQHF.